Presented here are 14 T cell receptor beta chains from one specimen sequenced in a study of beta chain features in type 1 diabetes. Of the isolated RNA, all was reverse transcribed, and so the sequenced material was expressed TCRB transcripts. Sequencing used immunoSEQ multiplex PCR; TCRdb keeps in-frame clones, though not all of them. This table has fewer than 650,000 clones, around a sixth appearing once. Sequenced: naive CD4+ T cells from blood. Receptors originate from a man younger than 35 in good health.

The CDR3 DNA is TGTGCCAGCAGTGAAAGCGGATCGGGCTACACCTTC. Translated, it gives CASSESGSGYTF. The chain is built from TRBV2 and TRBJ1-2; D is unclear. The V and J ends lost 2 bases and 8 bases respectively, with 9 bases between them. Germline loops: CDR1 SNHLY, CDR2 FYNNEI. This CDR3 comprises 12 residues.

The chain combines TRBV30 with TRBJ1-6, with D possibly being TRBD1 (5 bases). The CDR3 is 13 residues long. Germline V lookup: CDR1 GTSNPN, CDR2 SVGIG (reference sequence). V was cut by 7 bases and J by 4 bases, with 11 bases left in between. CDR3 sequence reads: CASSGQYNSPLHF. In DNA form, the CDR3 reads TGTGCCTCGAGCGGACAATATAATTCACCCCTCCACTTT.

V gene TRBV29-1 combines with J gene TRBJ1-2; D is perhaps TRBD1 (5 bases). Per the germline V gene, CDR1 is SQVTM and CDR2 is ANQGSEA. Between the trimmed V and J ends, which lost 4 bases and 8 bases, there was a span of 14 bases. The length of the CDR3 is 12 residues. The CDR3 loop reads CSVGGDRHGYTF. The CDR3 DNA is TGCAGCGTTGGGGGAGACAGACACGGCTACACCTTC.

The chain links TRBV6-6 to TRBJ2-5, with TRBD2 matching over 12 bases. Trimming cost V 6 bases and J 8 bases; bases outside gene matches: 7. There are 14 residues in the CDR3. CDR1 is MNHNY and CDR2 is SVGAGI in the germline V gene (reference sequence). CDR3 coding DNA: TGTGCCAGCAGGTCACTAGCGGGGGGCCTCACCCAGTACTTC. Translated: CASRSLAGGLTQYF.

This clone was seen only a few times. This rearrangement joins TRBV18 to TRBJ1-1, with D possibly TRBD1 on 6 matching bases. This CDR3 is 14 amino acids long. V was clipped by 5 bases and J by 8 bases, with 18 bases between them. The germline V gene encodes CDR1 KGHSH and CDR2 LQKENI. In nucleotides, the CDR3 is TGTGCCAGCTCATCACGGGAAGGGGGTAGGGAAGCTTTCTTT. Protein product: CASSSREGGREAFF.

V usage is TRBV4-1 and J usage is TRBJ2-5; a weak D match, TRBD1 (6 bases). CDR1 and CDR2 from the germline V gene are MGHRA and YSYEKL. V shed 3 bases and J shed 2 bases, with 7 bases lying between them. The CDR3 consists of 13 residues. DNA for the CDR3: TGCGCCAGCAGCCACGGACAGCAAGAGACCCAGTACTTC. This encodes CASSHGQQETQYF.

The rearrangement uses TRBV7-3 and TRBJ2-3; D may correspond to TRBD1 or TRBD2 (5 bases each). This CDR3 has 14 residues. V dropped 5 bases and J dropped 2 bases, with 11 bases sitting between them. Per germline, CDR1 SGHTA and CDR2 FQGTGA. CDR3 loop: CASSRGANTDTQYF. The CDR3 DNA is TGTGCCAGCAGCCGAGGGGCTAACACAGATACGCAGTATTTT. Full variable domain (remainder filled in from reference TRBV7-3 and TRBJ2-3): GAGVSQTPSNKVTEKGKYVELRCDPISGHTALYWYRQSLGQGPEFLIYFQGTGAADDSGLPNDRFFAVRPEGSVSTLKIQRTERGDSAVYLCASSRGANTDTQYFGPGTRLTVL.

This chain uses TRBV27 with TRBJ1-2; a weak D match, TRBD1 (6 bases). V was shortened by 4 bases and J by 8 bases, with 14 bases between the two germline ends. The CDR3 covers 13 residues. CDR1 MNHEY and CDR2 SMNVEV come from the germline V gene (reference sequence). This CDR3 reads CASSSTGLGGYTF. The CDR3 region has the DNA TGTGCCAGCAGTTCCACAGGGTTGGGAGGCTACACCTTC.

The rearrangement joins TRBV7-9 to TRBJ2-7; 7 bases map to TRBD1. The J segment lost 5 bases and the V segment lost 3 bases, leaving 4 bases of the junction unmatched. Germline-derived CDR1 and CDR2 are SEHNR and FQNEAQ (reference sequence). The CDR3 covers 13 residues. The DNA of the CDR3 is TGTGCCAGCAGCTTCAGGGGGACCGACGAGCAGTACTTC. It codes for CASSFRGTDEQYF. Full variable domain (rest looked up from reference TRBV7-9 and TRBJ2-7): DTGVSQNPRHKITKRGQNVTFRCDPISEHNRLYWYRQTLGQGPEFLTYFQNEAQLEKSRLLSDRFSAERPKGSFSTLEIQRTEQGDSAMYLCASSFRGTDEQYFGPGTRLTVT.

V usage is TRBV10-3 and J usage is TRBJ2-7; TRBD1 agrees at 8 bases. This CDR3 spans 13 amino acids. Germline trimming cut 6 bases from V and 3 bases from J; bases unmatched to any gene: 4. Germline V gene lookup returns CDR1 ENHRY and CDR2 SYGVKD. CDR3 in amino acids: CAISTTGVYEQYF. The CDR3 DNA reads TGTGCCATCAGCACGACAGGGGTCTACGAGCAGTACTTC.

The chain uses TRBV6-1 and TRBJ2-7, with D perhaps matching TRBD1 (6 bases). Deletions cut 0 bases from V and 6 bases from J, with 21 bases between. The CDR3 consists of 17 residues. Germline V gene data show CDR1 as MNHNS and CDR2 as SASEGT. The CDR3 nucleotides are TGTGCCAGCAGTGAAGCGGTGACAGTCCACTTAGGGGGCGAGCAGTACTTC. This codes for CASSEAVTVHLGGEQYF.

V gene TRBV7-3 combines with J gene TRBJ2-3; unclear D gene. The CDR3 sequence is 14 residues long. Germline loops: CDR1 SGHTA, CDR2 FQGTGA. Trimming left V 2 bases short and J 6 bases short, with 12 bases between. CDR3 in DNA: TGTGCCAGCAGCTTATGGTCCCTAGGGGATACGCAGTATTTT. Translating gives CASSLWSLGDTQYF.

The chain recombines TRBV5-6 with TRBJ1-2, with D unclear. V shed 0 bases and J shed 8 bases, with 8 bases lying between them. Germline V gene sequence: CDR1 SGHDT, CDR2 YYEEEE. There are 12 residues in the CDR3. CDR3 DNA sequence: TGTGCCAGCAGCTTGGGCGGCCTGGGCTACACCTTC. Its protein product is CASSLGGLGYTF.

This clone was detected only a few times. The chain recombines TRBV30 with TRBJ2-7; weak D call: TRBD1 (5 bases). Germline V gives CDR1 GTSNPN, CDR2 SVGIG (reference sequence). Trimming took off 0 bases at V and 5 bases at J, with 5 bases between the two ends. The CDR3 covers 11 residues. CDR3 nucleotide sequence: TGTGCCTGGAGTGTAGGGGACGAGCAGTACTTC. Its translation: CAWSVGDEQYF.